Below are 17 T cell receptor beta chains sequenced from a single sample in a study of identical twins. A single record per CDR3 protein comes from TCRdb applying MiXCR to the 5' RACE reads. The data show more than 350,000 distinct CDR3 sequences, 9% seen once. Specimen: naive T cells sorted from blood. These receptors were collected from a woman aged 50 to 60 in good health.

The chain recombines TRBV29-1 with TRBJ1-1; D gene unclear. This CDR3 comprises 15 residues. Germline V gene lookup returns CDR1 SQVTM and CDR2 ANQGSEA. Trimming left V 2 bases short and J 1 base short, with 14 bases between. CDR3 amino acids: CSVENVWEWNTEAFF. DNA of the CDR3: TGCAGCGTTGAAAATGTGTGGGAATGGAACACTGAAGCTTTCTTT. Looking up the rest from reference TRBV29-1 and TRBJ1-1 gives the full variable domain: SAVISQKPSRDICQRGTSLTIQCQVDSQVTMMFWYRQQPGQSLTLIATANQGSEATYESGFVIDKFPISRPNLTFSTLTVSNMSPEDSSIYLCSVENVWEWNTEAFFGQGTRLTVV.

This clonotype was counted at least ten times. This chain joins TRBV29-1 and TRBJ2-3; 8 bases are a match to TRBD1. This CDR3 is built from 14 residues. CDR1 is SQVTM and CDR2 is ANQGSEA in the germline V gene. After removal of 4 bases from V and 4 bases from J, the junction contained 7 bases not matched to a gene. This CDR3 is CSVVGQGRADTQYF. The CDR3 DNA follows: TGCAGCGTTGTCGGACAGGGAAGGGCAGATACGCAGTATTTT.

There are a few counts of this clonotype. The chain carries TRBV4-1 and TRBJ1-4; TRBD1 matches 7 bases. This CDR3 is built from 15 residues. The germline gives CDR1 MGHRA, CDR2 YSYEKL. V was pared by 1 base and J by 8 bases, with 7 bases of the junction left unmatched. As DNA, the CDR3 is TGCGCCAGCAGCCAAGTAGGGCAGGGGGGCGAAAAACTGTTTTTT. This gives the protein CASSQVGQGGEKLFF.

This chain links TRBV5-5 with TRBJ1-4; maybe TRBD1 (5 bases). Deletions cut 3 bases from V and 5 bases from J, with 14 bases between. Per germline, CDR1 SGHKS and CDR2 YYEKEE (reference sequence). The CDR3 runs 15 residues. For the CDR3, the DNA is TGTGCCAGCAGCTCGGGGGTCGGGGGGAATGAAAAACTGTTTTTT. This encodes CASSSGVGGNEKLFF.

This clonotype was counted at least ten times. The chain uses TRBV29-1 and TRBJ2-2; TRBD2 is a possible D gene (6 bases). The CDR3 consists of 14 residues. Germline V gene data show CDR1 as SQVTM and CDR2 as ANQGSEA. Trimming pared 4 bases from V and 6 bases from J, leaving 15 bases between. DNA for the CDR3: TGCAGCGTTGGCGGTGTCGGGGGTGCCGGGGAGCTGTTTTTT. Translating gives CSVGGVGGAGELFF.

This clonotype has ten or more counts. This chain links TRBV4-1 with TRBJ1-6, with a weak D call TRBD1 (5 bases). Germline CDR1 is MGHRA and CDR2 is YSYEKL. Trimming cost V 1 base and J 6 bases, with 10 bases left between them. The length of the CDR3 is 15 residues. The CDR3 DNA is TGCGCCAGCAGCCAAGTGGCAGGGACTAATTCACCCCTCCACTTT. It codes for CASSQVAGTNSPLHF.

This clonotype was observed a few times. V usage is TRBV24-1 and J usage is TRBJ2-2, with D unresolved. Deletions cut 5 bases from V and 5 bases from J, with 8 bases between. The CDR3 has 13 residues. The germline CDR1 and CDR2 sequences are KGHDR and SFDVKD. The CDR3 nucleotides are TGTGCCACCAGTGGGACGGCGACCGGGGAGCTGTTTTTT. Its translation is CATSGTATGELFF.

This clonotype came up a few times. The CDR3 loop is CSASTSGTSYEQYF. CDR3 DNA: TGCAGTGCGTCAACTAGCGGGACATCCTACGAGCAGTACTTC. The V gene is TRBV20-1, the J gene TRBJ2-7; the match to TRBD2 covers 10 bases. Trimming cost V 6 bases and J 1 base; bases outside gene matches: 6. CDR1 DFQATT and CDR2 SNEGSKA come from the germline V gene (reference sequence). This CDR3 region has 14 residues.

V usage is TRBV10-3 and J usage is TRBJ2-5; TRBD2 is a possible D gene (5 bases). The CDR3 runs 18 residues. Germline CDR1 ENHRY, CDR2 SYGVKD. V lost 3 bases to trimming and J lost 1 base, with 21 bases between them. CDR3 protein: CAISDRGKVVAGQETQYF. DNA for the CDR3: TGTGCCATCAGTGACCGGGGTAAGGTGGTAGCCGGCCAAGAGACCCAGTACTTC.

The chain carries TRBV27 and TRBJ1-5; TRBD1 matches 7 bases. The CDR3 spans 16 residues. The germline V gene encodes CDR1 MNHEY and CDR2 SMNVEV (reference sequence). Germline trimming cut 5 bases from V and 4 bases from J; bases unmatched to any gene: 11. CDR3 sequence: CASSPSGTARNQPQHF. As DNA, the CDR3 is TGTGCCAGCAGTCCATCAGGGACAGCGAGGAATCAGCCCCAGCATTTT.

This clonotype was counted ten times or more. This sequence joins TRBV29-1 and TRBJ2-3; 12 nucleotides match TRBD1. The CDR3 has 13 amino acids. Germline V gene data show CDR1 as SQVTM and CDR2 as ANQGSEA. Trimming at V came to 7 bases and at J to 5 bases, leaving 4 bases not matched to a gene. The CDR3 region has the DNA TGCAGCGGGGACAGGGGGCTGGGAGATACGCAGTATTTT. This codes for CSGDRGLGDTQYF.

This chain connects TRBV19 to TRBJ2-5, with TRBD2 identical over 7 bases. J was trimmed by 5 bases and V by 5 bases; bases with no gene match: 8. Looked up from germline, CDR1 is LNHDA and CDR2 is SQIVND (reference sequence). The CDR3 is 14 residues long. The CDR3 DNA sequence: TGTGCCAGTAGTTCCCGGGGAGGGGAGGAGACCCAGTACTTC. Translating gives CASSSRGGEETQYF.

The chain carries TRBV12-3 or TRBV12-4 and TRBJ2-7, with D possibly TRBD1 on 5 matching bases. V shed 5 bases and J shed 6 bases, with 20 bases lying between them. The CDR3 has 15 residues. The CDR3 nucleotides are TGTGCCAGCAGTGGATTGCAGGGTACCTTGGGCGAGCAGTACTTC. Translation gives CASSGLQGTLGEQYF.

Only a few counts were recorded for this clonotype. The gene calls are TRBV6-6 and TRBJ2-4, with TRBD2 identical over 12 bases. The trim removed 0 bases at V and 9 bases at J, leaving 6 bases unmatched. The CDR3 totals 16 residues. From germline, CDR1 is MNHNY and CDR2 SVGAGI (reference sequence). The CDR3 protein is CASSYSDLAGGSIQYF. The CDR3 DNA is TGTGCCAGCAGTTACTCTGATCTAGCGGGAGGGAGCATTCAGTACTTC.

V is TRBV5-1 and J is TRBJ1-1; possible D gene TRBD1, 5 bases. The V end lost 2 bases, the J end lost 3 bases, and 17 bases lay between the germline ends. The germline CDR1 and CDR2 sequences are SGHRS and YFSETQ. CDR3 length equals 16 residues. The CDR3 DNA sequence: TGCGCCAGCAGCTTATTCTCGGGGCAAGGCGACACTGAAGCTTTCTTT. This codes for CASSLFSGQGDTEAFF. Together with reference TRBV5-1 and TRBJ1-1, the CDR3 gives the full variable domain: KAGVTQTPRYLIKTRGQQVTLSCSPISGHRSVSWYQQTPGQGLQFLFEYFSETQRNKGNFPGRFSGRQFSNSRSEMNVSTLELGDSALYLCASSLFSGQGDTEAFFGQGTRLTVV.

This clonotype was counted a few times. The CDR3 spells CASSFRGLARNEQFF. The CDR3 nucleotides are TGTGCCAGCAGCTTTAGGGGACTGGCCCGGAATGAGCAGTTCTTC. V and J are TRBV2 and TRBJ2-1; D perhaps matches TRBD2 (6 bases). Germline V gene data show CDR1 as SNHLY and CDR2 as FYNNEI. This CDR3 has 15 residues. Trimming shortened V by 6 bases and J by 7 bases, and 19 bases separated the two germline ends. Complete variable domain (other parts from reference TRBV2 and TRBJ2-1): EPEVTQTPSHQVTQMGQEVILRCVPISNHLYFYWYRQILGQKVEFLVSFYNNEISEKSEIFDDQFSVERPDGSNFTLKIRSTKLEDSAMYFCASSFRGLARNEQFFGPGTRLTVL.

This clonotype was observed a few times. The J gene is TRBJ2-3, the V gene TRBV5-8; 8 bases are a match to TRBD2. The J segment lost 5 bases and the V segment lost 4 bases, leaving 6 bases of the junction unmatched. Germline V gene data show CDR1 as SGHTS and CDR2 as YDEGEE. The CDR3 is made up of 14 amino acids. This CDR3 reads CASSAGGEGDTQYF. CDR3 coding DNA: TGTGCCAGCAGCGCGGGGGGCGAGGGAGATACGCAGTATTTT.